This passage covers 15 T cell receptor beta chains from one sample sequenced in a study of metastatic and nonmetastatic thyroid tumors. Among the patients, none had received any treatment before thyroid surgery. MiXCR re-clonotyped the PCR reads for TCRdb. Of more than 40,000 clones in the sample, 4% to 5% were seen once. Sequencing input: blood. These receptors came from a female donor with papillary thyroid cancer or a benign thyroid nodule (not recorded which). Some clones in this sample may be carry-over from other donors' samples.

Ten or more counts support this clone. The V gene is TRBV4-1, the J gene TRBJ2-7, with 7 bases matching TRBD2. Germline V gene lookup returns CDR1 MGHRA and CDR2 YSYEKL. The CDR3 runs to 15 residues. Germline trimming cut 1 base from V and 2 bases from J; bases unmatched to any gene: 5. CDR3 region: CASSQGVREAYEQYF. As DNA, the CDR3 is TGCGCCAGCAGCCAAGGGGTCCGGGAGGCCTACGAGCAGTACTTC.

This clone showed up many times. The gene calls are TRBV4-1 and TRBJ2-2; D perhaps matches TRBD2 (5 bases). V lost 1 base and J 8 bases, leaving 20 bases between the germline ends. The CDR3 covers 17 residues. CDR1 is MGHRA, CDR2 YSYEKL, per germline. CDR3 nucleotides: TGCGCCAGCAGCCAAGGTCTTGGGCGGCTCGGAGGAGGGGAGCTGTTTTTT. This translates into CASSQGLGRLGGGELFF.

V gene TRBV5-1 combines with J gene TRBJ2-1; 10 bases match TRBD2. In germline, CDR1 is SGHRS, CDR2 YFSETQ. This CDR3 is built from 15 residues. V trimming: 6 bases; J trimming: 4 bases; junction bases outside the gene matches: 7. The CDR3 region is CASKGLAGAYNEQFF. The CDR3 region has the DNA TGCGCCAGCAAAGGGCTAGCGGGGGCATACAATGAGCAGTTCTTC.

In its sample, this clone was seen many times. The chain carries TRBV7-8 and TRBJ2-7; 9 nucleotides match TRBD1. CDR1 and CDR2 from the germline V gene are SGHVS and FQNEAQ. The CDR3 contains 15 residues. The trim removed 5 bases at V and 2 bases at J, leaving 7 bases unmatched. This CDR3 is CASSPNRGPTYEQYF. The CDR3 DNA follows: TGTGCCAGCAGCCCCAACAGGGGGCCAACCTACGAGCAGTACTTC.

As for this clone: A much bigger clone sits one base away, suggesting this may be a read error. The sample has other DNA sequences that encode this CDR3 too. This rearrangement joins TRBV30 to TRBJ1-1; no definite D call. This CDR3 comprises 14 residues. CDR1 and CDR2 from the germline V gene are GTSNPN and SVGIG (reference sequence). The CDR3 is CAWSEWSSSTEAFF. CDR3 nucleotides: TGTGCCTGGAGTGAATGGAGTTCGAGCACTGAGGCTTTCTTT.

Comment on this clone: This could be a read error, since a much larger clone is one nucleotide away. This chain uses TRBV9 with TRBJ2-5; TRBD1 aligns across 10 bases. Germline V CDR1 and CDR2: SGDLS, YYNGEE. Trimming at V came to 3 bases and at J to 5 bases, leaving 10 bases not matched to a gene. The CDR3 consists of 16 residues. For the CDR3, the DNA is TGTGCCAGCAGCGAACGTACGACAGGGGGCGGTGAGACCCAGTACTTC. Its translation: CASSERTTGGGETQYF.

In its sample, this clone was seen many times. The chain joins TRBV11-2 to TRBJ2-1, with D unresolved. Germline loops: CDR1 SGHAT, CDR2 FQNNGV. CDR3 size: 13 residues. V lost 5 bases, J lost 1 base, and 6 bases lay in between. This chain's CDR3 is CASSPLSYNEQFF. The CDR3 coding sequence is TGTGCCAGCAGCCCACTTTCCTACAATGAGCAGTTCTTC.

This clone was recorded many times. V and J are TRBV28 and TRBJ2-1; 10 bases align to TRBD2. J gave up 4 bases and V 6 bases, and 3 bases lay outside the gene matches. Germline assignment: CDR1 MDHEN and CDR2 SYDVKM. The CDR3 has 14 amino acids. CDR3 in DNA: TGTGCCAGCAGGAATAGCGGGAGGTACAATGAGCAGTTCTTC. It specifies CASRNSGRYNEQFF.

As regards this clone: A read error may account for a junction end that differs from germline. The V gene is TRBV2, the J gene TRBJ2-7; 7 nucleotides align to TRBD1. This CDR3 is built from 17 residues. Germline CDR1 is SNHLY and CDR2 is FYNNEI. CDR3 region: CPSSVKGDSLLSYEQYF. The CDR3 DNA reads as TGTCCCAGCAGTGTAAAGGGGGACAGCCTGCTGTCCTACGAGCAGTACTTC.

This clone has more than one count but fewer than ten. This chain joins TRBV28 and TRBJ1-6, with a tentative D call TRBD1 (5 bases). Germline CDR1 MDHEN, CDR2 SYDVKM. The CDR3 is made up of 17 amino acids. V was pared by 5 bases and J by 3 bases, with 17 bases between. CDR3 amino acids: CASSPRGRSFYNSPLHF. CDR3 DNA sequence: TGTGCCAGCAGTCCCCGGGGCAGGAGTTTCTATAATTCACCCCTCCACTTT.

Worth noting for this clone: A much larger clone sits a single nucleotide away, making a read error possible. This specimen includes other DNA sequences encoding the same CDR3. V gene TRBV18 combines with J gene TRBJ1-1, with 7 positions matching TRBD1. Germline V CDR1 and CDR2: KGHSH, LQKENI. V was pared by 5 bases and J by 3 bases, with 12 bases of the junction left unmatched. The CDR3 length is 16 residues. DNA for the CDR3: TGTGCCAGCTCAGCTAGACAGGGAGAGAGAGACACTGAAGCTTTCTTT. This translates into CASSARQGERDTEAFF.

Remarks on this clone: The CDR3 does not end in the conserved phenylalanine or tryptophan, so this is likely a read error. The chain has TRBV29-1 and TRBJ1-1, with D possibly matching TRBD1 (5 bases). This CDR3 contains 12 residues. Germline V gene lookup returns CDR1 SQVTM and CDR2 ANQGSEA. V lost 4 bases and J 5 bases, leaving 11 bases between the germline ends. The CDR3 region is CSVGVGDTEAFI. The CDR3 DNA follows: TGCAGCGTTGGGGTGGGGGATACTGAAGCTTTCATT.

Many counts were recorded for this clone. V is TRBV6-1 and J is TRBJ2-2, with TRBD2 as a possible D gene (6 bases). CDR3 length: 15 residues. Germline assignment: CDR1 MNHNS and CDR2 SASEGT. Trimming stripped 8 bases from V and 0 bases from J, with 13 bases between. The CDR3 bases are TGTGCCAGCGGGCGGGAACGAACGAACACCGGGGAGCTGTTTTTT. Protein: CASGRERTNTGELFF.

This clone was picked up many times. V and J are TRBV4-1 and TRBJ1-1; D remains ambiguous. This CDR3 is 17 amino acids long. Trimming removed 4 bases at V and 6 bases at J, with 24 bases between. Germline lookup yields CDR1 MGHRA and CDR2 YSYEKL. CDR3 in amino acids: CASSLSGGRPMLSEAFF. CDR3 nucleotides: TGCGCCAGCAGCCTAAGCGGAGGAAGGCCCATGTTATCTGAAGCTTTCTTT.

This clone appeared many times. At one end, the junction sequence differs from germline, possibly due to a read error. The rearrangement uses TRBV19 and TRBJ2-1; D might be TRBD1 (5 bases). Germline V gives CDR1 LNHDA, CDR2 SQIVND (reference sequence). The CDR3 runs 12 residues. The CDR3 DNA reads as TGTGCCAGTAGTTCGGTGGACAATGGGCAGTTCTTC. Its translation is CASSSVDNGQFF. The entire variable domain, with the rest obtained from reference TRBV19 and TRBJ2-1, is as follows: DGGITQSPKYLFRKEGQNVTLSCEQNLNHDAMYWYRQDPGQGLRLIYYSQIVNDFQKGDIAEGYSVSREKKESFPLTVTSAQKNPTAFYLCASSSVDNGQFFGPGTRLTVL.